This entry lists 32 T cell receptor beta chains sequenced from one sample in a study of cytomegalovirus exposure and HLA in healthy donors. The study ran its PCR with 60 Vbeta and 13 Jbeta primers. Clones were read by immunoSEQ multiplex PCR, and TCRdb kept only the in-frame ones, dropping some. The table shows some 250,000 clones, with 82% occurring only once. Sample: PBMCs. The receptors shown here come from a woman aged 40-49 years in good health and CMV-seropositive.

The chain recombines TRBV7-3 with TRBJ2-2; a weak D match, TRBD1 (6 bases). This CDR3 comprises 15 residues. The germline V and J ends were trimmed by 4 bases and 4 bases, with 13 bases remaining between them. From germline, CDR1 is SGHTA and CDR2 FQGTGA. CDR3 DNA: TGTGCCAGCAGCTCATACACAGGGTCCACCGGGGAGCTGTTTTTT. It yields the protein CASSSYTGSTGELFF. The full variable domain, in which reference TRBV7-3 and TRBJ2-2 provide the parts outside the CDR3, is GAGVSQTPSNKVTEKGKYVELRCDPISGHTALYWYRQSLGQGPEFLIYFQGTGAADDSGLPNDRFFAVRPEGSVSTLKIQRTERGDSAVYLCASSSYTGSTGELFFGEGSRLTVL.

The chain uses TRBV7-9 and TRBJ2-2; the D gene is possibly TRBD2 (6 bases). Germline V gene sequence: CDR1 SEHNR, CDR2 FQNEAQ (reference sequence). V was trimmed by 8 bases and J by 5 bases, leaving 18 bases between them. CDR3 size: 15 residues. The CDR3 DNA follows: TGTGCCAGCTCTCGGGCCGGGAGCGGGACCGGGGAGCTGTTTTTT. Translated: CASSRAGSGTGELFF.

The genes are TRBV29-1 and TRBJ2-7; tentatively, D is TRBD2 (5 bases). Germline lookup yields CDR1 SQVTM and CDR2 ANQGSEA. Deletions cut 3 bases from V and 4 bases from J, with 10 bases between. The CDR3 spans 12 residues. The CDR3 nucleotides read TGCAGCGTTGAGGGGAGTAAGTACGAGCAGTACTTC. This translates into CSVEGSKYEQYF.

CDR3 nucleotides: TGTGCCTGGAGTCGGGGGGGGACAGGGAAGGGCGAGCAGTACTTC. This sequence encodes CAWSRGGTGKGEQYF. The chain uses TRBV30 and TRBJ2-7, with D possibly being TRBD1 (9 bases). CDR1 and CDR2 from the germline V gene are GTSNPN and SVGIG (reference sequence). Trimming cost V 2 bases and J 6 bases, with 20 bases left between them. The CDR3 sequence is 15 residues long.

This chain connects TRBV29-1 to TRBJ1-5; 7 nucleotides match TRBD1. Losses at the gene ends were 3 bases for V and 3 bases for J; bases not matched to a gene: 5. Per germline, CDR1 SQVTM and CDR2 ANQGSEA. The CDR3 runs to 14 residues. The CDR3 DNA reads TGCAGCGTTGAGGCAGGGGGGACCAATCAGCCCCAGCATTTT. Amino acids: CSVEAGGTNQPQHF. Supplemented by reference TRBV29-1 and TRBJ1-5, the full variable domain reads SAVISQKPSRDICQRGTSLTIQCQVDSQVTMMFWYRQQPGQSLTLIATANQGSEATYESGFVIDKFPISRPNLTFSTLTVSNMSPEDSSIYLCSVEAGGTNQPQHFGDGTRLSIL.

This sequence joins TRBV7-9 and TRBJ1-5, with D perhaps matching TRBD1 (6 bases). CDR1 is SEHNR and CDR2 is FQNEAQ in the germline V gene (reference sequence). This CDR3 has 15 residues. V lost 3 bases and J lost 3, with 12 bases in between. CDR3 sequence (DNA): TGTGCCAGCAGCTTCTCGACAGGAATCAATCAGCCCCAGCATTTT. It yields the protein CASSFSTGINQPQHF.

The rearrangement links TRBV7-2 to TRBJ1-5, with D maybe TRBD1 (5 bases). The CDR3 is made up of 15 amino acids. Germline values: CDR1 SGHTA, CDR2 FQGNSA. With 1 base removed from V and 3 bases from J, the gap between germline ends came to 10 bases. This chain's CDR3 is CASSLVGGANQPQHF. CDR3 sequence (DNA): TGTGCCAGCAGCTTAGTAGGAGGGGCCAATCAGCCCCAGCATTTT.

In DNA, the CDR3 is TGTGCCAGCACCTCACTAGCGTGGGAGCAGTACTTC. This encodes CASTSLAWEQYF. The rearrangement links TRBV6-5 to TRBJ2-7; 7 nucleotides align to TRBD2. Losses at the gene ends were 7 bases for V and 7 bases for J; bases not matched to a gene: 7. CDR1 is MNHEY and CDR2 is SVGAGI in the germline V gene. CDR3 size: 12 residues.

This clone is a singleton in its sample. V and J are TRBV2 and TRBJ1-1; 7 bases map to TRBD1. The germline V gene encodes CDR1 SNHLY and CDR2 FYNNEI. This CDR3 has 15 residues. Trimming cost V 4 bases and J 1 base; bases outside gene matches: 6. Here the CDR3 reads CASSVRQGENTEAFF. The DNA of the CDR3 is TGTGCCAGCAGTGTGAGGCAGGGGGAGAACACTGAAGCTTTCTTT. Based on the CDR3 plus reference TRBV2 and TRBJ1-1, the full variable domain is EPEVTQTPSHQVTQMGQEVILRCVPISNHLYFYWYRQILGQKVEFLVSFYNNEISEKSEIFDDQFSVERPDGSNFTLKIRSTKLEDSAMYFCASSVRQGENTEAFFGQGTRLTVV.

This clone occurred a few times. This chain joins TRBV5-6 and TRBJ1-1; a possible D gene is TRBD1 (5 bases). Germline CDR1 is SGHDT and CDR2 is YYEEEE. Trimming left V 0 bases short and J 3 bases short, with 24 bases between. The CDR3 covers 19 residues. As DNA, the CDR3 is TGTGCCAGCAGCTTGGGACGTAGGGGCGGGGCCGGGTTGGACACTGAAGCTTTCTTT. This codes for CASSLGRRGGAGLDTEAFF.

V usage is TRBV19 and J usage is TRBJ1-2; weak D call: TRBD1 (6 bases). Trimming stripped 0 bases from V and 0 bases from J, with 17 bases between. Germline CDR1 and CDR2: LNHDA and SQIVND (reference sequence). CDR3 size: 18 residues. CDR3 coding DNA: TGTGCCAGTAGTATAGATTCCTCACAGGGCCCTTCTAACTATGGCTACACCTTC. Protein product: CASSIDSSQGPSNYGYTF.

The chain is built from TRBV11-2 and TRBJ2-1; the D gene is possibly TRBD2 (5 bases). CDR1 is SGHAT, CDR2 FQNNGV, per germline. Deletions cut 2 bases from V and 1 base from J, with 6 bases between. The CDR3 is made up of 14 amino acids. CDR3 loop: CASSLSGSYNEQFF. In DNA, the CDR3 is TGTGCCAGCAGCTTATCGGGGTCCTACAATGAGCAGTTCTTC.

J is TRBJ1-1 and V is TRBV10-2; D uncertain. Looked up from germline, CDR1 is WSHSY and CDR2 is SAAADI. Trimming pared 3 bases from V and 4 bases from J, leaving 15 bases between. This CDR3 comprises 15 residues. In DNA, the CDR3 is TGCGCCAGCAGTGACCCGAGCCAAGGGAGCACTGAAGCTTTCTTT. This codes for CASSDPSQGSTEAFF.

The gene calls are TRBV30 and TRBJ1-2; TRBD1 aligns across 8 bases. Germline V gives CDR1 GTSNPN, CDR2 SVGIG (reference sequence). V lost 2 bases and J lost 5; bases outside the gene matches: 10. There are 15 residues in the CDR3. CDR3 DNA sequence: TGTGCCTGGAGTCCCGCCCGGACAGGGATTTATGGCTACACCTTC. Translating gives CAWSPARTGIYGYTF.

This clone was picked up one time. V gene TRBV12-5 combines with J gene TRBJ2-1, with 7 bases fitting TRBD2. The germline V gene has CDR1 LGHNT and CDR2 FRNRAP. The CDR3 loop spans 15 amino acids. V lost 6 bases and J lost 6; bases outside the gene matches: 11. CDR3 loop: CASGRPAGEGNEQFF. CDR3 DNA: TGTGCTAGTGGCCGGCCGGCGGGAGAGGGCAATGAGCAGTTCTTC.

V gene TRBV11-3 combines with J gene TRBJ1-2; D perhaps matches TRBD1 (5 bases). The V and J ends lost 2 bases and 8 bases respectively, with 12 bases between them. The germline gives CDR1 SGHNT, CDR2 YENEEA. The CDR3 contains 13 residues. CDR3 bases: TGTGCCAGCAGCTTACTGGGGGGAGAAGGCTACACCTTC. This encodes CASSLLGGEGYTF.

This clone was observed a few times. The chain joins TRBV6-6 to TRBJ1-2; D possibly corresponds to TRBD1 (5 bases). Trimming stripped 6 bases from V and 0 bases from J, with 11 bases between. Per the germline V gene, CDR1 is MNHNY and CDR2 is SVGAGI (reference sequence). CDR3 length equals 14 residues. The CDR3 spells CASSQGPANYGYTF. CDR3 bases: TGTGCCAGCAGCCAGGGCCCAGCTAACTATGGCTACACCTTC.

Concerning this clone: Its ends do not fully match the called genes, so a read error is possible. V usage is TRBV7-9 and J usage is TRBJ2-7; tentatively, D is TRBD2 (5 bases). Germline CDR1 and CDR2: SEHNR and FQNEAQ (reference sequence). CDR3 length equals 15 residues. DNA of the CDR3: TGTTCCAGCAGCCCGCCGCCGGGATTCTCCTACGAGCAGTACTTC. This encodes CSSSPPPGFSYEQYF.

CDR3: CASSLALGRLNTEAFF. In DNA form, the CDR3 reads TGTGCCAGCAGCTTAGCGCTAGGCAGACTGAACACTGAAGCTTTCTTT. V gene TRBV7-2 combines with J gene TRBJ1-1, with D uncertain. CDR1 and CDR2 (germline): SGHTA, FQGNSA. The ends were cut back, 0 bases at V and 0 bases at J, with 11 bases in the middle. This CDR3 is 16 amino acids long.

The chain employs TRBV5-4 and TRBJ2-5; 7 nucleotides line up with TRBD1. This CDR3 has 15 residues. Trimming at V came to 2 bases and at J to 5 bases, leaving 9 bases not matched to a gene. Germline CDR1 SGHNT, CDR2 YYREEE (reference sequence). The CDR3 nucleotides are TGTGCCAGCAGCTTAAAGGCAGGGGGTCGGGAGACCCAGTACTTC. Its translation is CASSLKAGGRETQYF.

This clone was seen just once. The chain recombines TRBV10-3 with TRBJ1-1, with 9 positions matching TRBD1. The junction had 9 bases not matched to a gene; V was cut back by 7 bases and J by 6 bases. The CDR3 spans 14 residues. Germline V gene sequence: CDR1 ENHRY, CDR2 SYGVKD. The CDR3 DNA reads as TGTGCCATCACCCCCGGGACAGGGAGCCCTGAAGCTTTCTTT. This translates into CAITPGTGSPEAFF.

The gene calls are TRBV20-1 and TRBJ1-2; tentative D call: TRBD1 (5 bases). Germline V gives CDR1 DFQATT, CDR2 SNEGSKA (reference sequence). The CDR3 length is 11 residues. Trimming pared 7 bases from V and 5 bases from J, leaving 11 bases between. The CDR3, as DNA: TGCAGTGTCCAGGGTAGTTATGGCTACACCTTC. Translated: CSVQGSYGYTF.

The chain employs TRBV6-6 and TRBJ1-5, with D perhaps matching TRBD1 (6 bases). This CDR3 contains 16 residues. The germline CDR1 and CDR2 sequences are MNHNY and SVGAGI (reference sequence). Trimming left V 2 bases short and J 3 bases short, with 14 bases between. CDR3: CASSYRLTGFNQPQHF. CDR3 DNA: TGTGCCAGCAGTTACCGCCTGACAGGATTCAATCAGCCCCAGCATTTT.

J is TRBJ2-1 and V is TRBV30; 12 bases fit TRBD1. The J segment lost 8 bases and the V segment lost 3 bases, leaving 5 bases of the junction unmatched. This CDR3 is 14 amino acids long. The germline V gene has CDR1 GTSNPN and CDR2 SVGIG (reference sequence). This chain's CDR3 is CAWRWGQGADEQFF. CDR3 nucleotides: TGTGCCTGGAGATGGGGACAGGGGGCTGATGAGCAGTTCTTC.

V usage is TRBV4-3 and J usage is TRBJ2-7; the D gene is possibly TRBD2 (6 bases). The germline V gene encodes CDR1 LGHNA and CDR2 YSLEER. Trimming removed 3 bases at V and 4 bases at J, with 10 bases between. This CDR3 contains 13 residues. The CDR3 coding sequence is TGCGCCAGCAGCCAGAATCGGGGGTACGAGCAGTACTTC. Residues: CASSQNRGYEQYF.

CDR3 sequence reads: CAWALFMNTEAFF. The CDR3 DNA is TGTGCCTGGGCCCTATTCATGAACACTGAAGCTTTCTTT. The chain joins TRBV30 to TRBJ1-1; D unclear. This CDR3 region has 13 residues. Trimming pared 5 bases from V and 0 bases from J, leaving 10 bases between. Looked up from germline, CDR1 is GTSNPN and CDR2 is SVGIG (reference sequence).

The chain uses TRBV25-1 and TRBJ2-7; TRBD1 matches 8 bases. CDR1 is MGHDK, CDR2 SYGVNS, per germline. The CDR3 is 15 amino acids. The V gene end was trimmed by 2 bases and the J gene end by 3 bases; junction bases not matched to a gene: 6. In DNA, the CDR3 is TGTGCCAGCAGTGAACTAGGACAGGGAAACTACGAGCAGTACTTC. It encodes CASSELGQGNYEQYF.

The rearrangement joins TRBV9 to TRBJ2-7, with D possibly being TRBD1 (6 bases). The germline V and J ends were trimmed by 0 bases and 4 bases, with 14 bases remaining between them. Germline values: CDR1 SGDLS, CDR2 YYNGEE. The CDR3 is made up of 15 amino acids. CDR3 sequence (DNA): TGTGCCAGCAGCGTAGGGACAGTCGTGGCGTACGAGCAGTACTTC. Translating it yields CASSVGTVVAYEQYF.

CDR3 sequence (DNA): TGCGCCAGCAGCCAAGGGACAGGGGAGCCCTACGAGCAGTACTTC. Residues: CASSQGTGEPYEQYF. This chain links TRBV4-3 with TRBJ2-7; 9 nucleotides align to TRBD1. This CDR3 is built from 15 residues. V was clipped by 1 base and J by 2 bases; unmatched bases: 3. Per the germline V gene, CDR1 is LGHNA and CDR2 is YSLEER.

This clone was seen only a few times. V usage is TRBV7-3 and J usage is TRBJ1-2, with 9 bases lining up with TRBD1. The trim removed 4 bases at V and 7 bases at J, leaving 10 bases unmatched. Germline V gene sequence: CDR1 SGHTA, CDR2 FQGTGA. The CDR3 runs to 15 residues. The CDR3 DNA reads TGTGCCAGCAGCTCCGCCCCGGGACAGGGTTCTGGCTACACCTTC. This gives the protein CASSSAPGQGSGYTF.

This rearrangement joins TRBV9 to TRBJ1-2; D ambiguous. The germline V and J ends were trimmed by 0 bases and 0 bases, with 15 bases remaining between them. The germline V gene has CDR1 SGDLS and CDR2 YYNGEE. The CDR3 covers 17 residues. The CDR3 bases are TGTGCCAGCAGCGTAGAGAAGGCGGAGGCAACTAACTATGGCTACACCTTC. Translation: CASSVEKAEATNYGYTF.

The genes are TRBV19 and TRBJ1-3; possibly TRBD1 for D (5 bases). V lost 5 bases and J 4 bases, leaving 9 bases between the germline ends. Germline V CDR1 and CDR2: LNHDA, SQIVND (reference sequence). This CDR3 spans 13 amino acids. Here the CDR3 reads CASSQGGGNTIYF. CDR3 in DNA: TGTGCCAGTAGTCAGGGTGGCGGAAACACCATATATTTT.